This TCR beta chain was obtained from a study of shared clonotypes between healthy human individuals. General study points: In a few donors, approximately 5% of naive CD4 clonotypes appeared in common. Larger richness was generally estimated for naive than memory subsets.

Each subset's genomic DNA was split evenly across several immunoSEQ plates. The method was immunoSEQ multiplex PCR; TCRdb's version includes in-frame clones alone and lacks a portion of them. The sample shows about 750,000 clones, 85% to 95% of them seen only once. To note about this clone: What it binds is unknown.

Terminally differentiated effector memory CD45RA+ cells were excluded by CCR7 positive selection of CD45RO-negative cells. Healthy adults negative for HIV, lacking recent acute infections or vaccinations, served as donors. The sample was naive CD8+ T cells sorted from blood. The clonotype was recovered from a man aged 25-45 years in good health.

The CDR3 here is CASSDDKSLDTDTQYF. The CDR3, as DNA: TGTGCCAGCAGTGACGATAAGAGCCTGGACACAGATACGCAGTATTTT. The chain is built from TRBV2 and TRBJ2-3; no firm D call. This CDR3 contains 16 residues. CDR1 and CDR2 (germline): SNHLY, FYNNEI. With 3 bases removed from V and 2 bases from J, the gap between germline ends came to 15 bases.